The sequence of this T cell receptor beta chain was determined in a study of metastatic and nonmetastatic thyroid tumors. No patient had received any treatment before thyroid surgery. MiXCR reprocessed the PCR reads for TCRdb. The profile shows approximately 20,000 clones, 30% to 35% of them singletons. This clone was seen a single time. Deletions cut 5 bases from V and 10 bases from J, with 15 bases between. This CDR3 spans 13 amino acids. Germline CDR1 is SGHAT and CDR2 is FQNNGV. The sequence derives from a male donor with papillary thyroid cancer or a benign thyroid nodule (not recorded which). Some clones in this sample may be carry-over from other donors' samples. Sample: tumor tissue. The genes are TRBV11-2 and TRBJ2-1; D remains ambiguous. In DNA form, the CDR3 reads TGTGCCAGCAGCCCCAATTCTCTGAGGGAGCAGTTCTTC. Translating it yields CASSPNSLREQFF.